The rows below give T cell receptor beta chains drawn from one sample of a study of T cells in Graves' hyperthyroidism and ophthalmopathy. TCRdb reanalysed the multiplex PCR reads using MiXCR and keeps one entry per CDR3 protein. The sample shows 600,000 or so distinct CDR3 sequences, roughly 15% of them seen only once. Sequencing used blood. These receptors were collected from a woman aged 45-60 years with Graves' ophthalmopathy. CDR3s include the opening cysteine and the closing phenylalanine or tryptophan. The D gene is left open where the match is weak. Only some rows state a clone size, as once, few, many or a class for expanded clones.

clone_size j_call v_call d_call cdr3_aa cdr3_nt
many TRBJ2-1 TRBV5-8 NA CASSPTKIGGPKAQFF TGTGCCAGCAGCCCGACAAAGATTGGAGGGCCGAAAGCGCAGTTCTTC
many TRBJ1-1 TRBV7-2 NA CASSLSGQGWGTEAFF TGTGCCAGCAGCTTGAGTGGGCAGGGATGGGGCACTGAAGCTTTCTTT
many TRBJ2-7 TRBV6-2/TRBV6-3 TRBD2 CASSYGPSGRALEQYF TGTGCCAGCAGTTACGGTCCTAGCGGGAGGGCCCTCGAGCAGTACTTC
NA TRBJ2-7 TRBV3-1 TRBD2 CASSQDVLAGAGYEQYF TGTGCCAGCAGCCAAGATGTACTAGCGGGAGCCGGCTACGAGCAGTACTTC
few TRBJ2-6 TRBV5-6 NA CASRRFSAGANVLTF TGTGCCAGCAGACGTTTCTCCGCGGGGGCCAACGTCCTGACTTTC
many TRBJ2-7 TRBV28 TRBD1 CASSPIGQGRFLSAEQYF TGTGCCAGCAGTCCCATAGGACAGGGTAGATTTCTGTCTGCCGAGCAGTACTTC
many TRBJ2-1 TRBV6-2/TRBV6-3 TRBD2 CASTARPSGSAYNEQFF TGTGCCAGCACCGCCCGACCAAGCGGGAGTGCTTACAATGAGCAGTTCTTC
many TRBJ2-7 TRBV29-1 TRBD2 CSVVLAGGSYEQYF TGCAGCGTTGTACTAGCGGGAGGTTCCTACGAGCAGTACTTC
NA TRBJ2-1 TRBV19 NA CASRGPQNYNEQFF TGTGCCAGTAGGGGCCCCCAGAATTACAATGAGCAGTTCTTC
NA TRBJ2-7 TRBV20-1 TRBD2 CSARDLVGTTIGDEQYF TGCAGTGCTAGAGATCTCGTAGGGACTACTATTGGGGACGAGCAGTACTTC
many TRBJ2-7 TRBV7-9 NA CASSKNSGTHPYEQYF TGTGCCAGCAGCAAAAATTCCGGGACTCATCCATACGAGCAGTACTTC
few TRBJ2-1 TRBV29-1 NA CSVGGWSYNEQFF TGCAGCGTTGGCGGGTGGTCCTACAATGAGCAGTTCTTC
NA TRBJ2-1 TRBV12-3/TRBV12-4 TRBD2 CASSFRSGGDYNEQFF TGTGCCAGCAGTTTTCGTTCGGGGGGTGACTACAATGAGCAGTTCTTC
few TRBJ2-7 TRBV19 TRBD1 CASSSGGVYEQYF TGTGCCAGTAGCTCAGGGGGTGTCTACGAGCAGTACTTC
few TRBJ2-1 TRBV28 TRBD2 CASSSGLAESYNEQFF TGTGCCAGCAGTTCGGGACTAGCGGAATCCTACAATGAGCAGTTCTTC
many TRBJ2-3 TRBV6-1 NA CASSLPGRGTDTQYF TGTGCCAGCAGTCTACCGGGACGGGGCACAGATACGCAGTATTTT
few TRBJ2-1 TRBV24-1 NA CATSVGRNNEQFF TGTGCCACCAGTGTGGGACGAAACAATGAGCAGTTCTTC
few TRBJ2-5 TRBV19 TRBD2 CASSISPRTSGKETQYF TGTGCCAGTAGTATCAGTCCAAGGACTAGCGGGAAGGAGACCCAGTACTTC
many TRBJ2-1 TRBV5-1 NA CASRDGGGHLNEQFF TGCGCCAGCAGAGATGGAGGTGGGCATTTGAATGAGCAGTTCTTC
many TRBJ2-2 TRBV5-4 TRBD1 CASSLIGQGSAGELFF TGTGCCAGCAGCTTGATTGGACAGGGGTCCGCCGGGGAGCTGTTTTTT
many TRBJ2-2 TRBV11-1 NA CASSYGLTGELFF TGTGCCAGCAGCTACGGCCTGACCGGGGAGCTGTTTTTT
many TRBJ2-5 TRBV6-1 TRBD2 CASGGLALEAQYF TGTGCCAGCGGAGGACTAGCCTTGGAGGCCCAGTACTTC
many TRBJ2-2 TRBV6-1 NA CASSRANTGELFF TGTGCCAGCAGCCGGGCGAACACCGGGGAGCTGTTTTTT
NA TRBJ2-1 TRBV28 NA CASGGTPYNEQFF TGTGCCAGCGGAGGAACACCTTACAATGAGCAGTTCTTC
NA TRBJ1-2 TRBV13 NA CASSSAQNLYGYTF TGTGCCAGCAGTTCCGCCCAGAACCTCTATGGCTACACCTTC
once TRBJ2-2 TRBV2 TRBD1 CASSVRQGATGELFF TGTGCCAGCAGTGTAAGACAGGGGGCGACCGGGGAGCTGTTTTTT
many TRBJ1-1 TRBV29-1 NA CSVGAENTEAFF TGCAGCGTTGGGGCAGAGAACACTGAAGCTTTCTTT
few TRBJ2-1 TRBV24-1 NA CATSDPGGALYNEQFF TGTGCCACCAGTGATCCAGGCGGGGCGCTCTACAATGAGCAGTTCTTC
many TRBJ2-3 TRBV5-4 NA CASSLVRETTDTQYF TGTGCCAGCAGCTTGGTGCGGGAAACCACAGATACGCAGTATTTT
many TRBJ1-1 TRBV9 NA CASSVGGQGNEAFF TGTGCCAGCAGCGTAGGTGGACAAGGAAATGAAGCTTTCTTT
few TRBJ1-1 TRBV29-1 NA CSVGGGAAFF TGCAGCGTTGGGGGGGGTGCCGCTTTCTTT
many TRBJ2-1 TRBV4-3 TRBD2 CASSQDHLAGVSEQFF TGCGCCAGCAGCCAAGATCACCTAGCGGGAGTCAGTGAGCAGTTCTTC
many TRBJ1-1 TRBV18 TRBD1 CASSLSTGGTEAFF TGTGCCAGCTCACTATCTACAGGGGGCACTGAAGCTTTCTTT
NA TRBJ1-2 TRBV6-5 NA CASSYSSRNYGYTF TGTGCCAGCAGTTACTCGAGCAGGAACTATGGCTACACCTTC
NA TRBJ2-1 TRBV6-5 TRBD2 CASSFLTGRKRGNEQFF TGTGCCAGCAGTTTCTTGACCGGGCGAAAGCGGGGGAATGAGCAGTTCTTC
NA TRBJ2-7 TRBV3-1 NA CASSHSGTEGEQYF TGTGCCAGCAGCCATTCCGGGACGGAAGGCGAGCAGTACTTC
many TRBJ1-1 TRBV30 TRBD1 CAWRDREDTEAFF TGTGCCTGGAGGGACAGGGAGGACACTGAAGCTTTCTTT
NA TRBJ1-2 TRBV29-1 TRBD1 CSVAGTGDDYGYTF TGCAGCGTTGCGGGGACAGGTGATGACTATGGCTACACCTTC
few TRBJ1-1 TRBV5-1 TRBD1 CASSPRDSFYTEAFF TGCGCCAGCAGCCCCCGGGACAGTTTCTACACTGAAGCTTTCTTT
many TRBJ1-5 TRBV12-3/TRBV12-4 NA CASSLTAGHQPQHF TGTGCCAGCAGTTTAACGGCAGGGCATCAGCCCCAGCATTTT
many TRBJ2-5 TRBV20-1 TRBD1 CSARQGETQYF TGCAGTGCTCGACAGGGGGAGACCCAGTACTTC